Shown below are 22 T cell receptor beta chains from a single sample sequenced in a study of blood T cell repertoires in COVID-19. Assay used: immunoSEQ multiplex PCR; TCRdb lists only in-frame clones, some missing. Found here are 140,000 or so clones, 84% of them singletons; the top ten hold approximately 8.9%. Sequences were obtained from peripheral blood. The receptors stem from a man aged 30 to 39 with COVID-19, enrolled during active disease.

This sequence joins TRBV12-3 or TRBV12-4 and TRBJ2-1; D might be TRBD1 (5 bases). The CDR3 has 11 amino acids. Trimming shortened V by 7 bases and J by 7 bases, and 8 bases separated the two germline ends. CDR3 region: CASIRANEQFF. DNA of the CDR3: TGTGCCAGCATCAGGGCTAATGAGCAGTTCTTC.

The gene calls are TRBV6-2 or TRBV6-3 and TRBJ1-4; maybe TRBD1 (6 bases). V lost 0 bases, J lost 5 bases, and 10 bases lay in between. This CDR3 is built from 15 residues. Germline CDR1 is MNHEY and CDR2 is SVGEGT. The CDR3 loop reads CASSYSDSPNEKLFF. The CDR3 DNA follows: TGTGCCAGCAGTTACTCGGACAGCCCCAATGAAAAACTGTTTTTT.

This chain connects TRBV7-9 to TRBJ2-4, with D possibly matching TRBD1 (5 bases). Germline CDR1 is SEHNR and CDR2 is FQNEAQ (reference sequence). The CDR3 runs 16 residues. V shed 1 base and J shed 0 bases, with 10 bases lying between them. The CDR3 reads CASSLGAGLAKNIQYF. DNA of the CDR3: TGTGCCAGCAGCTTAGGGGCAGGGCTAGCCAAAAACATTCAGTACTTC.

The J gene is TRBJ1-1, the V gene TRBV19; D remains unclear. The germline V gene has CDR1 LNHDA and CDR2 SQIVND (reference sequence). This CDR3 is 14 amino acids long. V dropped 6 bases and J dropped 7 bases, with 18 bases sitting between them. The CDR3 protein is CASRTYGESDEAFF. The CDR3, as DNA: TGTGCCAGTAGGACGTACGGGGAAAGTGATGAAGCTTTCTTT. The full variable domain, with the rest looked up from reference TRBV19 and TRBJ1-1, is DGGITQSPKYLFRKEGQNVTLSCEQNLNHDAMYWYRQDPGQGLRLIYYSQIVNDFQKGDIAEGYSVSREKKESFPLTVTSAQKNPTAFYLCASRTYGESDEAFFGQGTRLTVV.

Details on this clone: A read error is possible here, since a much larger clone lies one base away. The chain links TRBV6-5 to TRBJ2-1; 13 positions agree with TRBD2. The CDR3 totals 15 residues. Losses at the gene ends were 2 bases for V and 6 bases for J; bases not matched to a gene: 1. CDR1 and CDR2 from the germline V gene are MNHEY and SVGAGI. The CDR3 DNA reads TGTGCCAGCAGTTACGGGACTAGCGGGATCAATGAGCAGTTCTTC. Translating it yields CASSYGTSGINEQFF.

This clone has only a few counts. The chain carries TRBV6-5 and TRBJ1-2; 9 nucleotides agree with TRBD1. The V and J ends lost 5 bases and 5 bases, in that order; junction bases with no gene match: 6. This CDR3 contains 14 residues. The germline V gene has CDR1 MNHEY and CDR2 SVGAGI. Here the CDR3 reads CASSRPGTGYGYTF. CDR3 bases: TGTGCCAGCAGTCGCCCCGGGACAGGGTATGGCTACACCTTC.

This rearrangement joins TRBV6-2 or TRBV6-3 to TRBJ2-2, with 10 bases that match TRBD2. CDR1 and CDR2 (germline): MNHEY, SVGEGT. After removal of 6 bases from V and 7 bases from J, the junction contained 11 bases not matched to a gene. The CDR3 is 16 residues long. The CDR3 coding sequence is TGTGCCAGCAGCATAATTCTAGCGGGAGCGGGCGGGGAGCTGTTTTTT. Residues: CASSIILAGAGGELFF.

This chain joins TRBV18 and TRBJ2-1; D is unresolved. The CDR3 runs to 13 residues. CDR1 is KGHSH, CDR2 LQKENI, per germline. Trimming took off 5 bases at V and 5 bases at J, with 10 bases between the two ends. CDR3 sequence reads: CASSTTLDNEQFF. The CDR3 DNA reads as TGTGCCAGCTCAACCACGTTAGACAATGAGCAGTTCTTC.

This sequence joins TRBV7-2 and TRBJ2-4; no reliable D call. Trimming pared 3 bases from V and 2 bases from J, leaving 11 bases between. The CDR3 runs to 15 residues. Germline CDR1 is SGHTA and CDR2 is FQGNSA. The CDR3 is CASSLPLGTKNIQYF. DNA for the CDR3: TGTGCCAGCAGCTTGCCTCTAGGAACCAAAAACATTCAGTACTTC.

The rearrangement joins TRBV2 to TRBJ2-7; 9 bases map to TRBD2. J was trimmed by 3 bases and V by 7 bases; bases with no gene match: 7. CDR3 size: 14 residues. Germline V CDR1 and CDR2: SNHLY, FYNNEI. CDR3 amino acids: CASTRAGGLYEQYF. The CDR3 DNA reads TGTGCCAGCACTCGAGCGGGAGGCCTCTACGAGCAGTACTTC.

This chain's CDR3 is CASSSFETGSGANVLTF. CDR3 sequence (DNA): TGTGCCAGCAGCTCCTTTGAGACAGGCTCTGGGGCCAACGTCCTGACTTTC. V usage is TRBV11-2 and J usage is TRBJ2-6; perhaps TRBD1 as D (6 bases). Trimming shortened V by 4 bases and J by 0 bases, and 13 bases separated the two germline ends. The CDR3 is 17 residues long. Germline V lookup: CDR1 SGHAT, CDR2 FQNNGV.

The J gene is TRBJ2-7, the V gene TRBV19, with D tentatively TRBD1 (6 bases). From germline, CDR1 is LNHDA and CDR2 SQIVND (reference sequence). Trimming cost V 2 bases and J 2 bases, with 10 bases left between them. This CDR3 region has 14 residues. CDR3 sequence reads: CASSIQGSTYEQYF. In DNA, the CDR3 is TGTGCCAGTAGTATACAGGGGTCCACCTACGAGCAGTACTTC.

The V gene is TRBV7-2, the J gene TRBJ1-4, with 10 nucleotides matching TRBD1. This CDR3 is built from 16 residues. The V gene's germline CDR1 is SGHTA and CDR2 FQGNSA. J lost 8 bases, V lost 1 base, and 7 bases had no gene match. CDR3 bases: TGTGCCAGCAGCTTAGGACAGGGGGCAGGACAAGAAAAACTGTTTTTT. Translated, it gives CASSLGQGAGQEKLFF.

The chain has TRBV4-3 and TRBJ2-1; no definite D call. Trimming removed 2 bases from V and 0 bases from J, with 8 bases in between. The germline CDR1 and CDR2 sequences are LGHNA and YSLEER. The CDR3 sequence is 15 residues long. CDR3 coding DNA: TGCGCCAGCAGCCAACGCCGCAGCTCCTACAATGAGCAGTTCTTC. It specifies CASSQRRSSYNEQFF.

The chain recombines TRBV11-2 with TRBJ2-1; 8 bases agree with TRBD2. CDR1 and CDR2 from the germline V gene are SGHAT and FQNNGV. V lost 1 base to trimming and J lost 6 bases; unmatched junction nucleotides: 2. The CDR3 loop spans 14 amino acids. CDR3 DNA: TGTGCCAGCAGCTTAGCTAGCGGGCTCAATGAGCAGTTCTTC. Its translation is CASSLASGLNEQFF.

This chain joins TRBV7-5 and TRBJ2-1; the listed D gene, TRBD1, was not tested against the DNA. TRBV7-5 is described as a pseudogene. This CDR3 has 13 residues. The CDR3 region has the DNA TGTGCCAGAAGGCTGGGACAATACAATGAGCAGTTCTTC. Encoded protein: CARRLGQYNEQFF.

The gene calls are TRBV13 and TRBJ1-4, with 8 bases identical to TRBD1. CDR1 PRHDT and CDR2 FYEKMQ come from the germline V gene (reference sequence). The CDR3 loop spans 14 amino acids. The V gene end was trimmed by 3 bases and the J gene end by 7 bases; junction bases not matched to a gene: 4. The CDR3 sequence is CASSLQGAREKLFF. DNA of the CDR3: TGTGCCAGCAGCTTGCAGGGGGCGCGTGAAAAACTGTTTTTT. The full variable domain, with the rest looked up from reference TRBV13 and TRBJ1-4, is AAGVIQSPRHLIKEKRETATLKCYPIPRHDTVYWYQQGPGQDPQFLISFYEKMQSDKGSIPDRFSAQQFSDYHSELNMSSLELGDSALYFCASSLQGAREKLFFGSGTQLSVL.

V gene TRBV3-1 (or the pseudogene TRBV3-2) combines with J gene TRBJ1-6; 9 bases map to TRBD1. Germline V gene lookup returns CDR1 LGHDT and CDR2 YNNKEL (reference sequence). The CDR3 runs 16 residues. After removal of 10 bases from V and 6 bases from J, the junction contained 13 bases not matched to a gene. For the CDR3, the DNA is TGTGCCACCGCCAAAGGGACAGGGAGCCGTAATTCACCCCTCCACTTT. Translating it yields CATAKGTGSRNSPLHF.

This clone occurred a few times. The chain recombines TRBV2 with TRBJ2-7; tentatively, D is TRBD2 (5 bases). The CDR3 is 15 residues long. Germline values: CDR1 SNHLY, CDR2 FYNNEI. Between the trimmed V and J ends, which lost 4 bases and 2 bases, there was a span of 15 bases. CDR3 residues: CASSAGLGETYEQYF. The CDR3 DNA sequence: TGTGCCAGCAGTGCGGGCCTCGGGGAAACCTACGAGCAGTACTTC.

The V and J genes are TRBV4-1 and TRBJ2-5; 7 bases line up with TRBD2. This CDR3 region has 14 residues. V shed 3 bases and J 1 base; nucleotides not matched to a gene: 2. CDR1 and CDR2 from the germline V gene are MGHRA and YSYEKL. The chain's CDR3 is CASSQRLAQETQYF. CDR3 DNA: TGCGCCAGCAGCCAGCGACTAGCCCAAGAGACCCAGTACTTC.

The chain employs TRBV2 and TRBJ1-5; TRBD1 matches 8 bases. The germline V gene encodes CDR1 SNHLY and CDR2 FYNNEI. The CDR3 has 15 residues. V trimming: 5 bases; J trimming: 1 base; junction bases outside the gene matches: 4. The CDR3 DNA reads TGTGCCAGCAGTATGGACAGGGAAAGCAATCAGCCCCAGCATTTT. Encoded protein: CASSMDRESNQPQHF.

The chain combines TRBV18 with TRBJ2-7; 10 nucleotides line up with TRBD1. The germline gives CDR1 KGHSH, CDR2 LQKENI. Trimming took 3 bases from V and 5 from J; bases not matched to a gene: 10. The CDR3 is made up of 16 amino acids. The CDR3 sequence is CASSPPTGTGVDEQYF. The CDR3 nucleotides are TGTGCCAGCTCACCGCCAACCGGGACAGGGGTAGACGAGCAGTACTTC.